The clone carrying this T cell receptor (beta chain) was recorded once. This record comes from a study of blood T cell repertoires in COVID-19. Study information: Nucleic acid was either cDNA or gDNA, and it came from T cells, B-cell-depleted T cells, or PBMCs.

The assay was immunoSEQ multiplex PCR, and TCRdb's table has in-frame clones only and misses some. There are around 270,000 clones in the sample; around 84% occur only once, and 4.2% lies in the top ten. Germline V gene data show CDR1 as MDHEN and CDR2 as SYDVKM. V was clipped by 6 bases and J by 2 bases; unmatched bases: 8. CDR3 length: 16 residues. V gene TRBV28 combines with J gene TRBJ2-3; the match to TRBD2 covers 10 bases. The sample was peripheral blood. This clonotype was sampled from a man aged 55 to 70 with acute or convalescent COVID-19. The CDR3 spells CASSSRTSGPTDTQYF. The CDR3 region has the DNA TGTGCCAGCAGCTCCAGGACTAGCGGCCCCACAGATACGCAGTATTTT.